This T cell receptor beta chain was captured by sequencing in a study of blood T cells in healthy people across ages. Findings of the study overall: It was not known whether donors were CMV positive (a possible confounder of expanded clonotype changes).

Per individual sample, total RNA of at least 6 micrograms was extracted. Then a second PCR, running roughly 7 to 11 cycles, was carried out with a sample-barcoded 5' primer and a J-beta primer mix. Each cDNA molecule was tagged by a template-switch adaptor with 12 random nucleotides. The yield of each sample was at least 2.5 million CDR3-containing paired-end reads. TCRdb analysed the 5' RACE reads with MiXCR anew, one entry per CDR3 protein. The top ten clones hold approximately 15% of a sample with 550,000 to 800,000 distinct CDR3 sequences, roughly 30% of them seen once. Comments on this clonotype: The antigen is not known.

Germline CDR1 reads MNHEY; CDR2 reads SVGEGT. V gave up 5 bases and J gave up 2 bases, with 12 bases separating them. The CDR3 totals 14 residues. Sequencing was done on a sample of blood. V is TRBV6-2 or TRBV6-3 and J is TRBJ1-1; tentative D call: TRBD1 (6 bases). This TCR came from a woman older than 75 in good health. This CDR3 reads CASSQDRTNTEAFF. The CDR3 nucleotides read TGTGCCAGCAGTCAAGACAGGACTAACACTGAAGCTTTCTTT.